In its sample, the clone carrying this T cell receptor (beta chain) was seen a few times. The repertoire was sequenced with immunoSEQ multiplex PCR; TCRdb's copy has only in-frame clones and lacks some. The profile shows over 50,000 clones, 60% to 80% of them singletons. This sample is part of a study of T cell responses to AZD1222 COVID-19 vaccine. This TCR was sampled from an adult who received the AZD1222 COVID-19 vaccine. Sequences were derived from peripheral blood, sampled 28 days after the second AZD1222 dose.

As DNA, the CDR3 is TGTGCCAGCAGCCCGGTTGGCTCAGATACGCAGTATTTT. The encoded protein is CASSPVGSDTQYF. The chain uses TRBV5-5 and TRBJ2-3; D remains unclear. The CDR3 runs to 13 residues. Germline V CDR1 and CDR2: SGHKS, YYEKEE (reference sequence). V shed 4 bases and J shed 4 bases, with 10 bases lying between them.